This TCR beta chain stems from a study of long-term antiretroviral therapy in people with HIV. Regarding the study as a whole: Diversity remained lower than transplant donor controls, even though it increased after ART. Before ART, certain clones expanded, and these dominated the repertoire at all time points. HIV repertoire CDR3 lengths ranged less widely than those of controls.

This CDR3 contains 17 residues. The V and J ends lost 1 base and 6 bases, in that order; junction bases with no gene match: 9. In germline, CDR1 is MGHRA, CDR2 YSYEKL. For this clone: What it recognizes is unknown.

The run of the v3.0 immunoSEQ assay was at survey level. Measured with immunoSEQ multiplex PCR; TCRdb has only the in-frame clones, and not every one. The sample lists 15,000 or so clones; about four fifths were seen once. This receptor was obtained from a man aged 25-40 years with HIV. The chain combines TRBV4-1 with TRBJ2-1; 10 positions match TRBD2. Sequencing used unsorted PBMCs, obtained at the start of antiretroviral therapy. CDR3 in amino acids: CASSQVVSGGALNEQFF. The CDR3, as DNA: TGCGCCAGCAGCCAAGTGGTCAGCGGGGGGGCCCTCAATGAGCAGTTCTTC.